The TCR beta chain described here comes from a study of tumor and adjacent non-tumor tissue in lung cancer. The study, taken as a whole, reports: Tumor TCR diversity, when higher, was linked to shorter survival. Significantly higher TCR diversity was found in tumor than normal lung.

The template was RNA from unsorted bulk tissue. The CDR3 is made up of 15 amino acids. Germline V gene lookup returns CDR1 MNHNS and CDR2 SASEGT. Comment on this clonotype: Its antigen is as yet unknown. The junction and the germline gene differ at one end; a read error may be behind it.

TCRbeta libraries were built with three rounds of nested PCR, modified from ARM-PCR. Each CDR3 protein gets one entry after TCRdb re-called the multiplex PCR reads with MiXCR. The data hold about 120,000 distinct CDR3 sequences, with 84% observed a single time. The chain carries TRBV6-1 and TRBJ1-2; 8 bases fit TRBD1. The origin of this receptor is a man in his sixties or seventies with non-small cell lung cancer. The sequencing sample was made of lung tumor tissue. The CDR3 protein is CTSSKGQGLNYGYTF. CDR3 nucleotide sequence: TGTACCAGCAGTAAAGGACAGGGACTCAACTATGGCTACACCTTC.